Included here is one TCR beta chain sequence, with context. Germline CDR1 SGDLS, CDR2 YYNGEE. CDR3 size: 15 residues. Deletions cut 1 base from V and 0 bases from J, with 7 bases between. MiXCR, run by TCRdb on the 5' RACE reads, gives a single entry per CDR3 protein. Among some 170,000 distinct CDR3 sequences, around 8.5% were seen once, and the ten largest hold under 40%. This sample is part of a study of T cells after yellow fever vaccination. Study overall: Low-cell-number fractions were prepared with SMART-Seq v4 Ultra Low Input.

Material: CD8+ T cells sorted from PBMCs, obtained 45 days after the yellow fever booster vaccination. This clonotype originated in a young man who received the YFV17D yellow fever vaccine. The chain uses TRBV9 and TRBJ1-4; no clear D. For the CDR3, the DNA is TGTGCCAGCAGCGTATTGGGAGCAACTAATGAAAAACTGTTTTTT. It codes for CASSVLGATNEKLFF.